The present entry profiles one T cell receptor beta chain with its context. What it binds is unknown. Researchers put TCRalpha and TCRbeta cDNA through two nested PCRs lasting around 15 and 10 cycles. TCRdb re-called the 5' RACE reads and shows each CDR3 protein once, DNA omitted. The table lists around 220,000 distinct CDR3 sequences, with more than 7.5% in the top ten. The data originate from a study of monozygotic twins with inflammatory bowel disease. Broader study findings: Some repertoire variability may stem from patients' differing immunosuppressive treatments.

This sequence was found in a human donor with ulcerative colitis or Crohn's disease, or a healthy co-twin of an affected twin (not recorded which). Sample: blood.

CDR3 loop: CASSLGALGTQYF. The chain is built from TRBV7-3 and TRBJ2-5; TCRdb selects TRBD1, and the lack of DNA leaves this call unchecked. The germline V gene encodes CDR1 SGHTA and CDR2 FQGTGA. The CDR3 totals 13 residues.